The next 21 T cell receptor beta chains were all read from a single sample in a study of blood T cells in healthy people across ages. Through a sample-barcoded 5' primer and a J-beta primer mix, a second PCR was run for roughly 6 to 12 cycles. One entry per CDR3 protein, called by TCRdb with MiXCR from the 5' RACE reads. The profile shows over a million distinct CDR3 sequences, 20% to 25% of them singletons. These data were also filed under a second study, of T cells of mothers and their children.

Specimen: blood. Source of these receptors: a girl aged 2-10 years in good health.

At least ten counts were recorded for this clonotype. This sequence joins TRBV12-3 or TRBV12-4 and TRBJ2-7; no reliable D call. The CDR3 covers 13 residues. V was shortened by 5 bases and J by 3 bases, with 11 bases between the two germline ends. As DNA, the CDR3 is TGTGCCAGCAGTCCCTCCAACAACTACGAGCAGTACTTC. Protein sequence: CASSPSNNYEQYF.

This clonotype occurred a few times. V is TRBV20-1 and J is TRBJ2-5, with 8 bases matching TRBD1. There are 13 residues in the CDR3. Germline assignment: CDR1 DFQATT and CDR2 SNEGSKA (reference sequence). The CDR3 DNA is TGCAGCTTCAAAACAGGGGGTAAAGAGACCCAGTACTTC. Its protein product is CSFKTGGKETQYF.

Only a few counts were recorded for this clonotype. The gene calls are TRBV10-1 and TRBJ2-5; 9 bases match TRBD2. The germline CDR1 and CDR2 sequences are WNHNN and SYGVQD (reference sequence). This CDR3 has 15 residues. V was clipped by 1 base and J by 5 bases; unmatched bases: 5. The CDR3 DNA follows: TGCGCCAGCAGTGAGTTTAGCGGGAGTTGGGAGACCCAGTACTTC. The encoded protein is CASSEFSGSWETQYF.

This clonotype was counted a few times. The chain recombines TRBV12-3 or TRBV12-4 with TRBJ2-6, with no clear D. The CDR3 runs to 18 residues. Trimming shortened V by 5 bases and J by 0 bases, and 17 bases separated the two germline ends. CDR3 amino acids: CASSGGLPADSGANVLTF. The CDR3 coding sequence is TGTGCCAGCAGTGGCGGCCTACCGGCTGACTCTGGGGCCAACGTCCTGACTTTC.

This clonotype was observed a handful of times. This chain joins TRBV3-1 and TRBJ2-6, with TRBD2 as a possible D gene (5 bases). V was trimmed by 3 bases and J by 1 base, leaving 13 bases between them. This CDR3 comprises 17 residues. CDR1 and CDR2 from the germline V gene are LGHDT and YNNKEL (reference sequence). DNA for the CDR3: TGTGCCAGCAGCCATTCAGCCGGGATATCTGGGGCCAACGTCCTGACTTTC. It is translated as CASSHSAGISGANVLTF. Based on the CDR3 plus reference TRBV3-1 and TRBJ2-6, the full variable domain is DTAVSQTPKYLVTQMGNDKSIKCEQNLGHDTMYWYKQDSKKFLKIMFSYNNKELIINETVPNRFSPKSPDKAHLNLHINSLELGDSAVYFCASSHSAGISGANVLTFGAGSRLTVL.

Ten or more counts support this clonotype. CDR3 region: CASSLDRDHYGYTF. CDR3 DNA sequence: TGTGCCAGCAGTCTAGACAGGGATCACTATGGCTACACCTTC. The chain has TRBV12-3 or TRBV12-4 and TRBJ1-2, with 7 bases fitting TRBD1. The CDR3 has 14 amino acids. The junction had 6 bases not matched to a gene; V was cut back by 5 bases and J by 3 bases.

This clonotype was counted between two and nine times. V gene TRBV4-3 combines with J gene TRBJ1-6, with D hard to call. V was pared by 0 bases and J by 7 bases, with 13 bases between. The germline CDR1 and CDR2 sequences are LGHNA and YSLEER. The CDR3 consists of 16 residues. DNA for the CDR3: TGCGCCAGCAGCCAAGATGGTCCCCCGGGGAATTCACCCCTCCACTTT. Translation gives CASSQDGPPGNSPLHF.

The V and J genes are TRBV29-1 and TRBJ1-4, with TRBD1 matching over 7 bases. Losses at the gene ends were 2 bases for V and 8 bases for J; bases not matched to a gene: 8. CDR3 length equals 14 residues. Germline loops: CDR1 SQVTM, CDR2 ANQGSEA. This CDR3 reads CSVEPQGTDEKLFF. For the CDR3, the DNA is TGCAGCGTTGAACCACAGGGGACGGACGAAAAACTGTTTTTT.

The table lists this clonotype with a few counts. This chain joins TRBV10-3 and TRBJ2-5, with 9 bases that match TRBD2. The trim removed 4 bases at V and 3 bases at J, leaving 3 bases unmatched. Germline CDR1 ENHRY, CDR2 SYGVKD. The CDR3 has 14 amino acids. CDR3 DNA sequence: TGTGCCATCAGTGGACTAGCGGCTGAAGAGACCCAGTACTTC. This translates into CAISGLAAEETQYF.

This clonotype occurred a few times. The rearrangement joins TRBV6-2 or TRBV6-3 to TRBJ2-1; the match to TRBD2 covers 8 bases. V lost 8 bases and J lost 7; bases outside the gene matches: 13. Per germline, CDR1 MNHEY and CDR2 SVGEGT. The CDR3 is 15 residues long. The DNA for the CDR3 is TGTGCCAGCGGGAGTCGACGGGGGGGCGGAAATGAGCAGTTCTTC. Its translation: CASGSRRGGGNEQFF.

The chain recombines TRBV13 with TRBJ2-5; D is uncertain. Near its end, the DNA agrees better with TRBJ2-7, so the J call may be wrong. Germline loops: CDR1 PRHDT, CDR2 FYEKMQ (reference sequence). The CDR3 sequence is 14 residues long. CDR3 DNA sequence: TGTGCCAGCAGCTTAGGTGTAGATCCCTACGAGCAGTACTTC. Residues: CASSLGVDPYEQYF.

The chain uses TRBV15 and TRBJ1-2; D call uncertain. Trimming left V 0 bases short and J 8 bases short, with 10 bases between. In germline, CDR1 is LNHNV, CDR2 YYDKDF (reference sequence). The CDR3 is made up of 13 amino acids. This CDR3 reads CATSRDRAEGYTF. The CDR3 DNA reads TGTGCCACCAGCAGAGATCGGGCAGAAGGCTACACCTTC. Complete variable domain (other parts from reference TRBV15 and TRBJ1-2): DAMVIQNPRYQVTQFGKPVTLSCSQTLNHNVMYWYQQKSSQAPKLLFHYYDKDFNNEADTPDNFQSRRPNTSFCFLDIRSPGLGDTAMYLCATSRDRAEGYTFGSGTRLTVV.

This clonotype was seen ten or more times. The chain carries TRBV9 and TRBJ1-4; D gene unclear. This CDR3 has 17 residues. With 0 bases removed from V and 3 bases from J, the gap between germline ends came to 15 bases. Germline V gene data show CDR1 as SGDLS and CDR2 as YYNGEE. Here the CDR3 reads CASSVEALSASNEKLFF. DNA for the CDR3: TGTGCCAGCAGCGTAGAAGCACTGTCAGCCTCTAATGAAAAACTGTTTTTT.

This clonotype has only a few counts. The chain couples TRBV12-3 or TRBV12-4 to TRBJ2-5; D possibly corresponds to TRBD2 (7 bases). V gave up 4 bases and J gave up 5 bases, with 11 bases separating them. There are 13 residues in the CDR3. The CDR3 DNA is TGTGCCAGCAGTTATCGGGGGGCTGAGACCCAGTACTTC. Protein sequence: CASSYRGAETQYF.

This clonotype showed up just a few times. The V gene is TRBV6-1, the J gene TRBJ2-6; perhaps TRBD1 as D (6 bases). The germline V and J ends were trimmed by 7 bases and 0 bases, with 16 bases remaining between them. This CDR3 has 17 amino acids. Germline-derived CDR1 and CDR2 are MNHNS and SASEGT. The CDR3 here is CASMKQGQTSGANVLTF. In DNA form, the CDR3 reads TGTGCCAGCATGAAGCAGGGGCAAACCTCTGGGGCCAACGTCCTGACTTTC.

The chain recombines TRBV20-1 with TRBJ2-3; no clear D gene. V was cut by 5 bases and J by 5 bases, with 11 bases left in between. Germline lookup yields CDR1 DFQATT and CDR2 SNEGSKA (reference sequence). The CDR3 has 12 amino acids. The CDR3 spells CSAPQGGDTQYF. The CDR3 DNA is TGCAGTGCTCCCCAAGGTGGAGATACGCAGTATTTT.

The V gene is TRBV7-9, the J gene TRBJ2-1, with D possibly TRBD2 on 5 matching bases. The J call may be incorrect, as the DNA end agrees better with TRBJ2-5. The CDR3 totals 14 residues. Germline-derived CDR1 and CDR2 are SEHNR and FQNEAQ (reference sequence). The CDR3 coding sequence is TGTGCCAGCAGCTTAGCGGGAGTCCACGAGACCCAGTACTTC. Amino acid sequence: CASSLAGVHETQYF.

This clonotype was detected only a few times. This chain joins TRBV25-1 and TRBJ1-4; no clear D gene. The CDR3 is made up of 16 amino acids. Trimming stripped 2 bases from V and 10 bases from J, with 20 bases between. Germline V gene lookup returns CDR1 MGHDK and CDR2 SYGVNS. The CDR3 DNA is TGTGCCAGCAGTGAAGCCATTGTGGAGGGCTTTAGAAAACTGTTTTTT. Its translation is CASSEAIVEGFRKLFF.

This clonotype was counted a few times. This chain joins TRBV29-1 and TRBJ2-3; D is ambiguous. The V gene's germline CDR1 is SQVTM and CDR2 ANQGSEA. With 4 bases removed from V and 2 bases from J, the gap between germline ends came to 7 bases. This CDR3 has 12 amino acids. The CDR3 spells CSVATVTDTQYF. In DNA form, the CDR3 reads TGCAGCGTTGCTACCGTCACAGATACGCAGTATTTT.

This chain joins TRBV29-1 and TRBJ1-3, with unresolved D. V lost 4 bases and J 0 bases, leaving 7 bases between the germline ends. Germline CDR1 and CDR2: SQVTM and ANQGSEA. This CDR3 region has 13 residues. CDR3 bases: TGCAGCGTTGGGGCTGCCTCTGGAAACACCATATATTTT. Translated: CSVGAASGNTIYF.

The chain has TRBV7-3 and TRBJ1-1; no definite D call. The CDR3 has 13 amino acids. Trimming shortened V by 1 base and J by 3 bases, and 6 bases separated the two germline ends. Germline assignment: CDR1 SGHTA and CDR2 FQGTGA. The CDR3 sequence: CASSLRPDTEAFF. In DNA form, the CDR3 reads TGTGCCAGCAGCTTAAGGCCGGACACTGAAGCTTTCTTT.